The subject of this entry is one T cell receptor beta chain. Antigen specificity is unknown. With 2 bases clipped from V and 3 bases from J, the junction kept 5 bases outside the gene matches. Germline-derived CDR1 and CDR2 are SGDLS and YYNGEE. The CDR3 runs to 15 residues. TCRdb keeps only in-frame clones here, not all; method: immunoSEQ multiplex PCR. The sample lists approximately 28,000 clones, approximately 93% occurring once. This specimen comes from a study of graft-versus-host responses after intestinal transplantation. Study summary: Those transplanted obtained multivisceral, liver-intestinal, or isolated intestinal grafts. Study-wide points: The study found high graft-versus-host to host-versus-graft clonal ratios in allografts of patients with graft-donor T cell macrochimerism. GvH clones detected in recipient marrow included some appearing first in ileum or blood.

V is TRBV9 and J is TRBJ2-5; 9 positions agree with TRBD2. The sequencing used PBMCs, collected just over 65 days after intestinal transplant. This TCR was recovered from a human patient who received an intestinal transplant, so some T cells may come from the graft donor. CDR3 bases: TGTGCCAGCAGCGTGGGGACTAGCAACAAAGAGACCCAGTACTTC. Its protein product is CASSVGTSNKETQYF.